A selection of T cell receptor beta chains follows, all from one sample in a study of blood T cell repertoires in COVID-19. The repertoire was sequenced with immunoSEQ multiplex PCR; TCRdb's copy has only in-frame clones and lacks some. The table has approximately 440,000 clones, 80% to 95% seen once; the top ten hold approximately 0.65%. Sequencing input: PBMCs or T cells enriched from blood (not recorded which). The receptors originated from a man between 18 and 35 years old who had recovered from COVID-19. CDR3s include the opening cysteine and the closing phenylalanine or tryptophan.

TRBJ2-3 | TRBV14 | CASSPRQGAKRDTQYF
TRBJ2-3 | TRBV5-4 | CASSLRVGADTQYF
TRBJ1-6 | TRBV6-1 | CASSEFFGGYNSPLHF
TRBJ1-3 | TRBV28 | CASGTGSSGNTIYF
TRBJ2-3 | TRBV5-1 | CASSSRQYTDTQYF
TRBJ2-7 | TRBV24-1 | CATSDWDRVYF
TRBJ1-1 | TRBV5-6 | CASSMRLNTEAFF
TRBJ1-3 | TRBV7-9 | CASSFWRGPGNTIYF
TRBJ1-2 | TRBV10-3 | CAIGGFYGYTF
TRBJ1-2 | TRBV6-1 | CASSEAAGLDYGYTF
TRBJ1-6 | TRBV7-3 | CASSLQGQHSPLHF
TRBJ1-5 | TRBV2 | CASSEEAQPQHF
TRBJ2-7 | TRBV30 | CAWSGGTSGRGPYEQYF
TRBJ1-1 | TRBV14 | CASSYGQGAIAFF
TRBJ1-5 | TRBV6-6 | CATYGGVGQPQHF
TRBJ1-1 | TRBV20-1 | CSASPTDEAFF
TRBJ1-2 | TRBV18 | CASSPGTGESGYTF
TRBJ2-7 | TRBV10-3 | CATRASGNYEQYF
TRBJ1-2 | TRBV24-1 | CATRGGANYGYTF
TRBJ2-7 | TRBV10-3 | CAISEVDKDREQYF
TRBJ1-6 | TRBV5-1 | CASSFITGTETYNSPLHF
TRBJ2-7 | TRBV27 | CASSLTLAGGYSYEQYF
TRBJ2-1 | TRBV7-2 | CASSLRLRGTGGYNEQFF
TRBJ2-6 | TRBV5-1 | CASSSLQANSGANVLTF
TRBJ1-2 | TRBV19 | CASNTGMTYGYTF
TRBJ2-1 | TRBV5-1 | CASSLGAGVPGVEQFF
TRBJ2-5 | TRBV7-9 | CASSFPGLLAGGYQETQYF
TRBJ1-1 | TRBV29-1 | CSVGPGGWTEAFF
TRBJ2-1 | TRBV29-1 | CSVDLSEQFF
TRBJ2-5 | TRBV5-1 | CASSSARGRETQYF
TRBJ1-6 | TRBV19 | CASSIGQAGSPLHF
TRBJ2-6 | TRBV2 | CATRGGAGANVLTF
TRBJ2-1 | TRBV5-4 | CASSATGSSYNEQFF
TRBJ1-1 | TRBV3-1/TRBV3-2 | CASSHRTPLEAFF
TRBJ2-3 | TRBV11-2 | CASSPRTSGGGDTQYF
TRBJ2-7 | TRBV2 | CASDSEYEQYF
TRBJ1-5 | TRBV5-6 | CASSVTGDQPQHF
TRBJ1-4 | TRBV7-6 | CASSLVPAETNEKLFF
TRBJ2-1 | TRBV24-1 | CATSTQGLYNEQFF
TRBJ2-3 | TRBV10-1 | CASSEGLAGDTQYF
TRBJ1-2 | TRBV20-1 | CSASKQGAGYTF
TRBJ1-4 | TRBV29-1 | CSVEDGEGSEKLFF
TRBJ2-3 | TRBV5-6 | CASSFGLAGVDTQYF
TRBJ2-3 | TRBV19 | CASRGLRGTDTQYF
TRBJ2-1 | TRBV7-3 | CASSLRGGTSFGNEQFF